The sequence of this T cell receptor beta chain was determined in a study of T cell responses to AZD1222 COVID-19 vaccine (dated by TCRdb to 2020 to 2022). About the investigation overall: AZD1222 recipients whose second dose came at about 4 weeks and those whose second dose came at about 12 weeks were combined into one group, since spike-specific TCR depth and breadth did not differ between the two schedules. TCR sequencing covered more than 230 trial participants: 200 to 210 given two doses of AZD1222 and 26 given two doses of MenACWY control vaccine. Enrollment into the trials was organized by age into subgroups of 18-55, 56-69 and 70-plus years, and those subgroups contained roughly 150, 30 and 60 TCR-sequenced participants, respectively.

Overall study outcomes, separate from this receptor: Conclusions about previously exposed vaccinees were limited because only six AZD1222 recipients were SARS-CoV-2 seropositive at baseline. Nearly half of unique spike-specific TCRs reportedly recognized epitopes outside regions mutated in the B.1.351 and B.1.1.7 variants. Because no samples from the day 14 peak response were available, repertoires could be characterized only after the peak T cell response. The vaccine-associated CD4 TCRs covered the entire spike protein, and the dominant responses fell in regions 160-218 and 743-854. In the small 56-69-year group, the increase in depth fell short of significance, most likely because of low power. Most participants were white British and females outnumbered males, and the authors suggested that clonal diversity may have been underestimated. After two AZD1222 doses, spike-specific TCR breadth and depth were significantly higher than at day 0 and than in MenACWY recipients.

In the case of this clone: The antigen this receptor binds is unknown. Base-call qualities are not available, and no considerably larger clone is one nucleotide away.

The CDR3 holds 13 amino acids from the cysteine to the phenylalanine. Only the CDR3 part of the read is kept: 39 bases, read in frame from the first base. CDR1 and CDR2 were assigned from the germline V gene (reference sequence) as SEHNR and FQNEAQ. V and J are truncated by 1 base and 5 bases respectively, leaving an intervening sequence of 8 bases. The CDR3 regions of human TCRbeta chains were subjected to immunosequencing. Processing in the source paper ran as follows. TCRs in the repertoires were compared against a reference library of SARS-CoV-2-specific TCRs that had been generated with the MIRA antigen-specificity platform. Breadth was defined as the fraction of unique TCRs that were SARS-CoV-2-associated. Depth was defined as the fraction of total T cells that were SARS-CoV-2-associated. Using the MIRA data, each spike-specific TCR was mapped to the spike region that the TCR reacts to and placed in a CD4 or CD8 class. Log10-transformed breadth and depth values were compared by one-way ANOVA with Sidak's multiple comparisons tests. As stored in TCRdb, this immuneACCESS dataset retains in-frame rearrangements with V and J assigned. A fraction of the clones does not appear; measured against another copy, unresolved V genes explain less than half of the discrepancy, and the remainder lacks a known reason. Clone size and V and J calls were adopted from that table, with D and trimming inferred from the DNA. Within this sample are about 140,000 clones, with 75% to 90% of them counted one time only. The biggest ten clones account for 1.6% of the sample.

In the paper's terms, the time point label means: baseline before first vaccination. The vaccinee samples were drawn from two UK trials, COV001 and COV002, one of which was a single-blind randomized controlled phase 2/3 trial testing AZD1222 (ChAdOx1 nCoV-19) in healthy adults. For TCRbeta chain sequencing, PBMC samples were collected from trial participants at day 0 and at day 28 after the second dose. The chain joins TRBV7-9 to TRBJ1-1; the D gene lacks a confident call. The TCR originated in an adult in good health. This material consisted of peripheral blood, taken on day 0 of AZD1222 vaccination. CDR3 loop: CASSLDGLTEAFF. The bases read TGTGCCAGCAGCTTAGACGGGTTAACTGAAGCTTTCTTT.